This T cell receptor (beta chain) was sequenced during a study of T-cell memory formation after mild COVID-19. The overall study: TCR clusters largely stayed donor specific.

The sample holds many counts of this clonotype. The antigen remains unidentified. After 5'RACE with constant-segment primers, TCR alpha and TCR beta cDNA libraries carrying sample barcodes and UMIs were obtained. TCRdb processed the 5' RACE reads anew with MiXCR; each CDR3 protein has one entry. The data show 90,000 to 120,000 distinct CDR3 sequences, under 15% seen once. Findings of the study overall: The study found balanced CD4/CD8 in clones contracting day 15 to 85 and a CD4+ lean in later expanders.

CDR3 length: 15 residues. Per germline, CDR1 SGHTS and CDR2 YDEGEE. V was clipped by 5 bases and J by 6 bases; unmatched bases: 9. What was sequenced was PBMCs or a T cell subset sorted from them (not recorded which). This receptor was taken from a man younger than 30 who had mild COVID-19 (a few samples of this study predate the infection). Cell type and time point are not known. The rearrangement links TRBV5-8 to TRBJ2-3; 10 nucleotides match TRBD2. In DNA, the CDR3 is TGTGCCAGCAGAACGAAGCGGGGGGGTTGGGATACGCAGTATTTT. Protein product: CASRTKRGGWDTQYF.